A selection of T cell receptor beta chains follows, all from one sample in a study of beta chain features in type 1 diabetes. Clones were sequenced by immunoSEQ multiplex PCR, and TCRdb holds only the in-frame ones, with some missing. Among approximately 150,000 clones, more than 9% were seen once, and the ten largest hold 1% to 1.5%. Sequenced: naive CD4+ T cells from blood. These receptors all come from a man younger than 35 in good health. Both conserved end residues are part of each CDR3. D genes are given only for firm matches. Clone size is shown for a subset of rows, as once, few, many or a class of expanded clone.

D | J | V | size | DNA | CDR3
NA | TRBJ1-6 | TRBV7-2 | NA | TGTGCCAGCAGCCTCGTGGCAGGGGAAGATTCACCCCTCCACTTT | CASSLVAGEDSPLHF
TRBD1 | TRBJ2-5 | TRBV27 | few | TGTGCCAGCAGTTCGACAGGGGTAGGAGAGACCCAGTACTTC | CASSSTGVGETQYF
TRBD2 | TRBJ2-3 | TRBV4-2 | NA | TGTGCCAGCAGCCCCCCCGGGAGCGGGGGGGCAGATACGCAGTATTTT | CASSPPGSGGADTQYF
TRBD1 | TRBJ2-5 | TRBV7-2 | NA | TGTGCCAGCAGCGCGGACAGGGGAGCGGAGACCCAGTACTTC | CASSADRGAETQYF
NA | TRBJ2-1 | TRBV2 | NA | TGTGCCAGTACCAGGGGGGTGGAGCAGTTCTTC | CASTRGVEQFF
TRBD2 | TRBJ2-3 | TRBV29-1 | NA | TGCAGCGTTAGGGGAGGGGGACTAGCGGGAGCCACAGATACGCAGTATTTT | CSVRGGGLAGATDTQYF
TRBD2 | TRBJ2-7 | TRBV7-3 | few | TGTGCCAGCAGCTCGCCGACTAGCGGGGGGTCTTTTCGTATCGAGCAGTACTTC | CASSSPTSGGSFRIEQYF
TRBD2 | TRBJ2-3 | TRBV2 | few | TGTGCCAGCAGCCCGATGAGCGGGGGACGCACAGATACGCAGTATTTT | CASSPMSGGRTDTQYF
NA | TRBJ1-1 | TRBV19 | many | TGTGCCAGTAGTGGGATCGGGGGCACTGAAGCTTTCTTT | CASSGIGGTEAFF
TRBD2 | TRBJ2-3 | TRBV7-2 | many | TGTGCCAGCAGCTCTGGACTAGGCACAGATACGCAGTATTTT | CASSSGLGTDTQYF
NA | TRBJ1-5 | TRBV30 | few | TGTGCCTGGGGCACCCCACGCGGTAATCAGCCCCAGCATTTT | CAWGTPRGNQPQHF
TRBD1 | TRBJ2-2 | TRBV7-8 | NA | TGTGCCAGCAGCTTACGGGACAGGTCGTCCGGGGAGCTGTTTTTT | CASSLRDRSSGELFF
NA | TRBJ2-6 | TRBV28 | few | TGTGCCAGCAGTTTGGGGCACTCTGGGGCCAACGTCCTGACTTTC | CASSLGHSGANVLTF
NA | TRBJ2-3 | TRBV28 | few | TGTGCCAGCACCGGGGAGTGGTTCGGTGCAGATACGCAGTATTTT | CASTGEWFGADTQYF
TRBD1 | TRBJ2-5 | TRBV30 | NA | TGTGCCTGGAACAGGGGATACCAAGAGACCCAGTACTTC | CAWNRGYQETQYF
TRBD1 | TRBJ2-3 | TRBV7-9 | few | TGTGCCAGCAGCTGGGACAGGAGGAGCACAGATACGCAGTATTTT | CASSWDRRSTDTQYF
TRBD2 | TRBJ2-7 | TRBV10-1 | NA | TGCGCCAGCAGTGAGTCGGGGGGACTAGCGGGCGAGCAGTACTTC | CASSESGGLAGEQYF
TRBD2 | TRBJ2-5 | TRBV6-5 | NA | TGTGCCAGCAGAGGCGGGGGGGCTGGGGAGACCCAGTACTTC | CASRGGGAGETQYF